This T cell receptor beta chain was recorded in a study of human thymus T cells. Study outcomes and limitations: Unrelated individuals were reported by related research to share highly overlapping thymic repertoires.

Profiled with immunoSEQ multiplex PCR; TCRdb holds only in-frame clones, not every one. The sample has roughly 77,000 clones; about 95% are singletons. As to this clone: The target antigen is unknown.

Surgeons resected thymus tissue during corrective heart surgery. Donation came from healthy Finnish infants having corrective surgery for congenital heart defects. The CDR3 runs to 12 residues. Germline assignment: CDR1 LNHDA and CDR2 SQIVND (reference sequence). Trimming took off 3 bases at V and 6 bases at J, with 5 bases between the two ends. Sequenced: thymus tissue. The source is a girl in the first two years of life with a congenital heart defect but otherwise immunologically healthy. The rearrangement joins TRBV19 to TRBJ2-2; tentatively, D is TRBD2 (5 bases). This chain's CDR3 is CASSISAGELFF. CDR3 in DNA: TGTGCCAGTAGTATTAGCGCCGGGGAGCTGTTTTTT.